The clone carrying this T cell receptor (beta chain) was observed at least ten times. Via MiXCR, TCRdb re-called the reads, giving one row per CDR3 protein. The sample holds approximately 250,000 distinct CDR3 sequences; roughly 10% are singletons and the top ten take about 15%. The sample belongs to a study of T cell repertoires in cytomegalovirus infection. Overall study context: It can be stated that public TCR beta signatures indicated CMV infection as well as a matching HLA type.

From germline, CDR1 is SGHTA and CDR2 FQGNSA. The CDR3 has 16 residues. J was trimmed by 1 base and V by 1 base; bases with no gene match: 3. The V and J genes are TRBV7-2 and TRBJ2-4; 8 positions agree with TRBD2. The sample consisted of PBMCs. The receptor was derived from a human donor in good health (CMV status not recorded). Some clones in this sample may be carry-over from other donors' samples. CDR3 coding DNA: TGTGCCAGCAGCTTAGTGGCTAGCGGGGCCAAAAACATTCAGTACTTC. Encoded protein: CASSLVASGAKNIQYF.